This T cell receptor (beta chain) was sequenced during a study of T cells in localized non-small cell lung cancer. Study-level results: The study sequenced only one region of the tumor. As a result, intratumor heterogeneity could not be excluded and remains possible. In adjacent lung, a median approximately 60 of the top 100 tumor clones were found.

Clones were sequenced by immunoSEQ multiplex PCR, and TCRdb holds only the in-frame ones, with some missing. The sample holds tens of thousands of clones, 90% to 95% seen once. With regard to this clone: Antigen unknown.

CDR3 length: 14 residues. With V trimmed by 7 bases and J by 4 bases, 5 bases remained unmatched. The V gene's germline CDR1 is LNHDA and CDR2 SQIVND (reference sequence). The specimen comprised peripheral blood, sampled before any cancer treatment. V gene TRBV19 combines with J gene TRBJ2-2; the match to TRBD2 covers 8 bases. This TCR came from an older female donor with stage I lung adenocarcinoma. This CDR3 reads CASTGREVTGELFF. DNA for the CDR3: TGTGCCAGTACGGGGCGGGAGGTCACCGGGGAGCTGTTTTTT.